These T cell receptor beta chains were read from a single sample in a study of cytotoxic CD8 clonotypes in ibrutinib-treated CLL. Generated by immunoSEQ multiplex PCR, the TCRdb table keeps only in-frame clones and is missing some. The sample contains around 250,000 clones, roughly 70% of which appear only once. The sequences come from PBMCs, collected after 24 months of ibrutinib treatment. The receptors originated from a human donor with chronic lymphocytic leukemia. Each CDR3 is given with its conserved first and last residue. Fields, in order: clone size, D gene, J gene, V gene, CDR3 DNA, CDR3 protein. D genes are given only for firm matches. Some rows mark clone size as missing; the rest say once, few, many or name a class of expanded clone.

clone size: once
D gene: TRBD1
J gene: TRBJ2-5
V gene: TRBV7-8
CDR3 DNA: TGTGCCAGCAGCTTATCGACAGGGGCGCGGGAGACCCAGTACTTC
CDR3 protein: CASSLSTGARETQYF

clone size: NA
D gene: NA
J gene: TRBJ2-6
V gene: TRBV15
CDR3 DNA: TGTGCCACCAGCAGGAAAGTCTCTGGGGCCAACGTCCTGACTTTC
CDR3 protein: CATSRKVSGANVLTF

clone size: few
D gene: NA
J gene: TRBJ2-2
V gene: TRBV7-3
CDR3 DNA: TGTGCCAGCAGCCCAACGGACGGGATCACCGGGGAGCTGTTTTTT
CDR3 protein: CASSPTDGITGELFF

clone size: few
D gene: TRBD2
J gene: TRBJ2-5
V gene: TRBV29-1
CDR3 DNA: TGCAGCGTCTCCGGGACTAGCGGGTGGGAAGAGACCCAGTACTTC
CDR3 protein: CSVSGTSGWEETQYF

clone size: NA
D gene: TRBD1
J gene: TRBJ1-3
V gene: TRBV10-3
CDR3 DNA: TGTGCCATCGGGGGACAGGTTGGAAACACCATATATTTT
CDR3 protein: CAIGGQVGNTIYF

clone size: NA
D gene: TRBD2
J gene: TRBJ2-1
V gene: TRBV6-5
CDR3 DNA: TGTGCCAGCAGGAAAGCGGGAGGGGGATCGGGTGAGCAGTTCTTC
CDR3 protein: CASRKAGGGSGEQFF

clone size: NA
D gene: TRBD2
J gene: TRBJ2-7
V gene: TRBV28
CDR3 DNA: TGTGCCAGCAGTTTACTCAGCGGGGCCAGCTCCTACGAGCAGTACTTC
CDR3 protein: CASSLLSGASSYEQYF

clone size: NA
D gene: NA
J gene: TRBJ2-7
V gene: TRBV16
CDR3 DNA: TGTGCCAGCAGCCAAGCCTCTAGTTACGAGCAGTACTTC
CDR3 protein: CASSQASSYEQYF

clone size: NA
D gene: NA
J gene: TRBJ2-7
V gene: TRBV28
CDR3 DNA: TGTGCCAGCAGTTTATTGCGCTACGAGCAGTACTTC
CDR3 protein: CASSLLRYEQYF

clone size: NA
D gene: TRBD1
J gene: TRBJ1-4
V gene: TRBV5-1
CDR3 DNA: TGCGCCAGCAGCTTTGGGACAGGCAATGAAAAACTGTTTTTT
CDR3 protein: CASSFGTGNEKLFF

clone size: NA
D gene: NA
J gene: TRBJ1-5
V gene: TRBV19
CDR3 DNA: TGTGCCAGTAGCGGTATGGATCAGCCCCAGCATTTT
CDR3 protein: CASSGMDQPQHF

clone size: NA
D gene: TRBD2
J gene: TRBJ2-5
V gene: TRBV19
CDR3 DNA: TGTGCCAGTAGTGGGGGGGTCCCGGAGACCCAGTACTTC
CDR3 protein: CASSGGVPETQYF

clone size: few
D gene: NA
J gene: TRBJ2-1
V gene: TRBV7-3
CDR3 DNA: TGTGCCAGCAGCTTGCCGGGTCCTTACAATGAGCAGTTCTTC
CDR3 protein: CASSLPGPYNEQFF

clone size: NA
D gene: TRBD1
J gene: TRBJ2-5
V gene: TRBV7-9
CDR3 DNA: TGTGCCAGCAGCCCCCCAGGGGGCCTGGAGACCCAGTACTTC
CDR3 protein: CASSPPGGLETQYF

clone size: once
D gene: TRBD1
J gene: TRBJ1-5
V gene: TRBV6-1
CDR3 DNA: TGTGCCAGCAGTGATTACAGGGGGCGGCAGCCCCAGCATTTT
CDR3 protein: CASSDYRGRQPQHF

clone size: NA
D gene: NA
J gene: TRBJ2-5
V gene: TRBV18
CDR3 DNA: TGTGCCAGCTCACCTCAAAGTTCCCAAGAGACCCAGTACTTC
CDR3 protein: CASSPQSSQETQYF

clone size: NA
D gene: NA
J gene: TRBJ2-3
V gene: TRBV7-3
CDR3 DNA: TGTGCCAGCAGCTTAACCTATGGGGCAGATACGCAGTATTTT
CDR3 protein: CASSLTYGADTQYF

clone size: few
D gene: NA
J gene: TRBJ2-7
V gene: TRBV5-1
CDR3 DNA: TGCGCCAGCAGCTTGGGGCCCCTCTTCGGGGAGCAGTACTTC
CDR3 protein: CASSLGPLFGEQYF

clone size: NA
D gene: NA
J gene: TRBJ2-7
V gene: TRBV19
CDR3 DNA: TGTGCCAGTAGTATAGGCTCGCCCTACGAGCAGTACTTC
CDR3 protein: CASSIGSPYEQYF